This is a list of T cell receptor beta chains from one sample in a study of blood T cells in healthy people across ages. Via MiXCR, TCRdb re-called the 5' RACE reads, giving one row per CDR3 protein. There are 760,000 or so distinct CDR3 sequences in the sample; around a quarter occur only once, and 9% to 9.5% lies in the top ten. These data were also reused for a study on T cells of mothers and their children.

The sequenced sample consisted of blood. Source of these receptors: a boy between 10 and 17 years old in good health. Each CDR3 is given without its conserved first and last residue. Fields, in order: J gene, V gene, CDR3 protein.

.	TRBV4-1	ASSQGYLAGGDVQF
TRBJ2-5	TRBV29-1	SVEDRDKEQETQY
TRBJ1-1	TRBV28	ASSNKQGLITEAF
TRBJ2-2	TRBV12-3/TRBV12-4	ASSLGLAITGELF
TRBJ1-2	TRBV5-1	ASSLAEPPNGYT
TRBJ2-1	TRBV11-1	ASSSGLTQF
TRBJ2-5	TRBV11-1	ASTPGRGGQETQY
TRBJ1-4	TRBV6-2/TRBV6-3	ASSLDESQGRRNEKLF
TRBJ1-4	TRBV19	ASSIDLRGSNEKLF
TRBJ1-2	TRBV7-2	ASSFPTGVKT
TRBJ2-5	TRBV4-1	ASSQGLAYEQY
TRBJ1-1	TRBV27	ASSLLDGGRTEAF
TRBJ2-3	TRBV5-1	ASSHRRDYTTDTQY
TRBJ2-2	TRBV20-1	SAQREGPGGELF
.	TRBV7-9	ASSLAIGEFYEQY
TRBJ2-7	TRBV27	ASSFSGTGGSYEQY
TRBJ1-2	TRBV25-1	ASSGTGYGYT
TRBJ2-5	TRBV4-2	ASSQERLREETQY
TRBJ2-7	TRBV29-1	SVDLRTSENSYEQY
TRBJ1-1	TRBV7-9	ASSLGQPFAF
TRBJ2-5	TRBV7-9	ASSSRDRFQETQY
TRBJ2-2	TRBV5-1	ASVELAGDTGELF
.	TRBV3-1	ASSLPGSEQY
TRBJ2-5	TRBV7-2	ASSLDRLGVWY
TRBJ1-6	TRBV6-2/TRBV6-3	ASSTPRVSALH
TRBJ2-1	TRBV27	ASSSADSDYNEQF
TRBJ2-1	TRBV29-1	NARTESYNEQF
TRBJ2-7	TRBV20-1	SARDPSGGTVREQY
TRBJ1-2	TRBV29-1	SVEVGGRWGYGYT
TRBJ1-4	TRBV3-1	ASSPKGTENEKLF
TRBJ1-1	TRBV29-1	SVELQGGVTEAF
TRBJ2-3	TRBV20-1	SASAGQKSTDTQY
TRBJ2-3	TRBV12-3/TRBV12-4	ASSLNRYADTQY
TRBJ2-1	TRBV11-2	ASSFRTSGRANEQF
TRBJ2-3	TRBV5-6	ASRYQGADTQY
TRBJ1-2	TRBV9	ASSGSPVGRNYGHT
TRBJ2-1	TRBV11-2	ASSDPRVYNEQF
TRBJ2-1	TRBV29-1	SVEDWRNNEQF
TRBJ2-3	TRBV20-1	SAWTSGGGNTQY